The 10 T cell receptor beta chains presented below share a single source sample, sequenced in a study of beta chain features in type 1 diabetes. Of the isolated RNA, all was reverse transcribed, and so the sequenced material was expressed TCRB transcripts. Sequenced by immunoSEQ multiplex PCR; TCRdb stores in-frame clones only, minus some. The sample contains 250,000 to 300,000 clones, about 8.5% of which appear only once. The sample consisted of central memory CD4+ T cells from blood. The origin of the receptors is a young woman in good health.

The sample holds a few counts of this clone. This chain uses TRBV5-1 with TRBJ1-6, with D unclear. The CDR3 length is 15 residues. From germline, CDR1 is SGHRS and CDR2 YFSETQ. The ends were cut back, 5 bases at V and 9 bases at J, with 18 bases in the middle. CDR3 sequence: CASSPNSREGSPLHF. For the CDR3, the DNA is TGCGCCAGCAGTCCTAACAGCAGAGAAGGTTCACCCCTCCACTTT.

This chain links TRBV18 with TRBJ1-1; D may be TRBD1 (5 bases). Germline assignment: CDR1 KGHSH and CDR2 LQKENI. Trimming took 2 bases from V and 3 from J, leaving 13 bases between them. This CDR3 comprises 15 residues. The CDR3: CASSPSWGRDTEAFF. The CDR3 DNA is TGTGCCAGCTCACCAAGCTGGGGCCGGGACACTGAAGCTTTCTTT.

This clone was found a few times. The chain has TRBV6-5 and TRBJ2-7; D is undetermined. V was cut by 6 bases and J by 3 bases, with 15 bases left in between. The CDR3 runs to 14 residues. Germline CDR1 MNHEY, CDR2 SVGAGI. CDR3 amino acids: CASSRDDTHYEQYF. The CDR3 bases are TGTGCCAGCAGCCGCGATGACACCCACTACGAGCAGTACTTC.

This chain uses TRBV7-2 with TRBJ2-5, with a tentative D call TRBD2 (5 bases). The CDR3 sequence is 14 residues long. The germline CDR1 and CDR2 sequences are SGHTA and FQGNSA. The V gene lost 2 bases and the J gene lost 4 bases, with 11 bases spanning the gap. CDR3 in amino acids: CASSLNPRGETQYF. As DNA, the CDR3 is TGTGCCAGCAGCTTAAACCCCCGGGGAGAGACCCAGTACTTC.

V gene TRBV7-9 combines with J gene TRBJ2-2; D is unclear. There are 14 residues in the CDR3. Germline V gene data show CDR1 as SEHNR and CDR2 as FQNEAQ (reference sequence). V gave up 5 bases and J gave up 8 bases, with 15 bases separating them. The CDR3 here is CASSRARSLGELFF. In nucleotides, the CDR3 is TGTGCCAGCAGCCGAGCCAGGTCTCTGGGGGAGCTGTTTTTT.

This clone was picked up a small number of times. The rearrangement joins TRBV6-6 to TRBJ2-1, with D tentatively TRBD2 (6 bases). Trimming stripped 5 bases from V and 4 bases from J, with 9 bases between. Germline CDR1 and CDR2: MNHNY and SVGAGI (reference sequence). The CDR3 is 13 residues long. CDR3: CASSRRGYNEQFF. DNA for the CDR3: TGTGCCAGCAGTAGGAGGGGATACAATGAGCAGTTCTTC.

This clone was seen only a few times. This chain uses TRBV7-6 with TRBJ1-2; tentative D call: TRBD1 (5 bases). The CDR3 consists of 19 residues. Trimming removed 5 bases from V and 6 bases from J, with 31 bases in between. CDR1 and CDR2 from the germline V gene are SGHVS and FNYEAQ. The CDR3 region is CASSRLDLTRAGRVNGYTF. The CDR3 DNA reads as TGTGCCAGCAGCCGCTTGGACCTTACACGGGCAGGGAGGGTCAATGGCTACACCTTC. Filled out from reference TRBV7-6 and TRBJ1-2, the complete variable domain reads GAGVSQSPRYKVTKRGQDVALRCDPISGHVSLYWYRQALGQGPEFLTYFNYEAQQDKSGLPNDRFSAERPEGSISTLTIQRTEQRDSAMYRCASSRLDLTRAGRVNGYTFGSGTRLTVV.

This clone has more than one count but fewer than ten. V gene TRBV7-9 combines with J gene TRBJ2-5; 12 positions match TRBD2. There are 15 residues in the CDR3. Germline lookup yields CDR1 SEHNR and CDR2 FQNEAQ (reference sequence). V lost 5 bases and J lost 7; bases outside the gene matches: 8. The CDR3 DNA reads TGTGCCAGCAGCCAGACTAGCGGGGGCCTGGGGACCCAGTACTTC. The encoded protein is CASSQTSGGLGTQYF.

The rearrangement uses TRBV6-1 and TRBJ2-5, with a possible D match to TRBD1 (5 bases). Per the germline V gene, CDR1 is MNHNS and CDR2 is SASEGT. This CDR3 contains 14 residues. The germline V and J ends were trimmed by 6 bases and 1 base, with 12 bases remaining between them. CDR3 sequence reads: CASRHRFVQETQYF. DNA of the CDR3: TGTGCCAGCAGACACAGGTTTGTCCAAGAGACCCAGTACTTC.

A few counts support this clone. The chain carries TRBV18 and TRBJ2-2, with TRBD2 as a possible D gene (6 bases). This CDR3 has 16 residues. Trimming cost V 0 bases and J 5 bases, with 13 bases left between them. The germline gives CDR1 KGHSH, CDR2 LQKENI. The CDR3 DNA sequence: TGTGCCAGCTCACCACCTACCGGGAGAGAAACCGGGGAGCTGTTTTTT. Translating it yields CASSPPTGRETGELFF.